This T cell receptor beta chain stems from a study of cytomegalovirus exposure and HLA in healthy donors. J gave up 0 bases and V 4 bases, and 6 bases lay outside the gene matches. The CDR3 contains 15 residues. CDR1 is SGHRS and CDR2 is YFSETQ in the germline V gene. The donors, nominally healthy at sampling, likely had unrecorded immune exposures. 60 Vbeta and 13 Jbeta primers were used in PCR. TCRdb's copy holds only in-frame clones and misses some; the assay was immunoSEQ multiplex PCR. The repertoire holds under 200,000 clones, with around 86% as singletons. To note about this clone: Its antigen is not identified.

Findings and caveats of the study: More clonal expansion characterized HLA-associated TCR beta chains than equally common others in a later analysis. Researchers catalogued under 200 TCR beta chains as cytomegalovirus-associated.

The chain combines TRBV5-1 with TRBJ1-1; 7 nucleotides match TRBD1. This receptor was taken from a young woman in good health and CMV-seronegative. Sequencing was carried out using PBMCs. CDR3 protein: CASSDQGGMNTEAFF. The CDR3 DNA reads TGCGCCAGCAGCGACCAGGGGGGAATGAACACTGAAGCTTTCTTT.